The clone carrying this TCR beta chain was seen repeatedly, ten times or more. TCR beta CDR3 regions were amplified from RNA transcripts. HTBI primers were employed in a first-round RT-PCR of the TCR CDR3. MiXCR, run by TCRdb on the multiplex PCR reads, gives a single entry per CDR3 protein. The sample shows some 440,000 distinct CDR3 sequences, 15% to 19% of them seen only once. Graves' hyperthyroidism was deemed stable given no ophthalmopathy progression within 18 months. Newly diagnosed patients aged 18 to 65 had hyperthyroidism of under 2 months' duration. Patients showing uncontrolled infection, other autoimmune disease, pregnancy or lactation were ineligible. Clinicians diagnosed patients from clinical symptoms, serum thyroxine and TRAb, thyroid ultrasound and orbital computed tomography. The CDR3 consists of 17 residues. The trim removed 0 bases at V and 5 bases at J, leaving 12 bases unmatched. Germline-derived CDR1 and CDR2 are SGHRS and YFSETQ.

This record comes from a study of T cells in Graves' hyperthyroidism and ophthalmopathy. The clonotype comes from a woman between 18 and 30 years old with Graves' hyperthyroidism. The sample consisted of blood. The rearrangement joins TRBV5-1 to TRBJ1-1; 8 bases fit TRBD1. CDR3 nucleotides: TGCGCCAGCAGCTTGGTAGAGGCAGGGGGCGGGAGAACTGAAGCTTTCTTT. Translating gives CASSLVEAGGGRTEAFF.